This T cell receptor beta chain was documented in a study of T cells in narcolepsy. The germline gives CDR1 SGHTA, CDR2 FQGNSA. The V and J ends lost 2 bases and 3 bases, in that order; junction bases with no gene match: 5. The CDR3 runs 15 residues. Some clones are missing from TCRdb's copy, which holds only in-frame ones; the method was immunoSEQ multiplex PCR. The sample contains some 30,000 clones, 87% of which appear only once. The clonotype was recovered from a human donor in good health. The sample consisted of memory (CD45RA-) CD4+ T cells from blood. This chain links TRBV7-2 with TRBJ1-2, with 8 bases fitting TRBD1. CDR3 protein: CASSLQGASDYGYTF. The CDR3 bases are TGTGCCAGCAGCTTACAGGGGGCATCGGACTATGGCTACACCTTC.